Listed below are T cell receptor beta chains from one sample, sequenced in a study of T cell responses to AZD1222 COVID-19 vaccine. Profiling relied on immunoSEQ multiplex PCR, and the TCRdb table lists in-frame clones only, not all of them. Among 130,000 or so clones listed, approximately 82% were seen once. The sample here was peripheral blood, taken 28 days after the second AZD1222 dose. These receptors came from an adult who received the AZD1222 COVID-19 vaccine. Both conserved end residues are part of each CDR3. The order of the fields is J gene, D gene, V gene, clone size, CDR3 protein, CDR3 DNA. The D gene is left open where the match is weak. Only some rows state a clone size, as once, few, many or a class for expanded clones.

>TRBJ1-3|-|TRBV9|-
CASSPQIASGNTIYF
TGTGCCAGCAGCCCCCAAATAGCCTCTGGAAACACCATATATTTT
>TRBJ2-4|-|TRBV2|-
CASSEAEVWGKNIQYF
TGTGCCAGCAGTGAAGCTGAGGTCTGGGGAAAAAACATTCAGTACTTC
>TRBJ2-7|-|TRBV7-2|-
CASSSLGAYEQYF
TGTGCCAGCAGCTCTCTGGGGGCCTACGAGCAGTACTTC
>TRBJ1-2|-|TRBV25-1|once
CASSPRQGLSYGYTF
TGTGCCAGCAGCCCCCGGCAGGGGCTCTCCTATGGCTACACCTTC
>TRBJ1-5|-|TRBV2|-
CASRRGISNQPQHF
TGTGCCAGCAGGCGTGGAATTAGCAATCAGCCCCAGCATTTT
>TRBJ2-5|-|TRBV9|-
CASSVLGTVQETQYF
TGTGCCAGCAGCGTCCTTGGGACGGTCCAAGAGACCCAGTACTTC
>TRBJ1-1|-|TRBV5-6|-
CASSLASATPEAFF
TGTGCCAGCAGCTTGGCGTCGGCCACCCCTGAAGCTTTCTTT
>TRBJ1-6|-|TRBV5-1|-
CASSLEASVNSPLHF
TGCGCCAGCAGCTTGGAGGCGTCAGTTAATTCACCCCTCCACTTT
>TRBJ1-4|TRBD1|TRBV6-2/TRBV6-3|-
CASSYGNRGTTNEKLFF
TGTGCCAGCAGTTACGGGAACAGGGGAACAACTAATGAAAAACTGTTTTTT
>TRBJ2-2|TRBD1|TRBV7-2|-
CASSLKGALNTGELFF
TGTGCCAGCAGCTTAAAGGGGGCCCTTAACACCGGGGAGCTGTTTTTT
>TRBJ1-2|-|TRBV30|few
CAWSVRQGRIFGYTF
TGTGCCTGGAGTGTACGGCAGGGGCGAATTTTTGGCTACACCTTC
>TRBJ2-3|TRBD2|TRBV5-1|-
CASSVTSGGIGTDTQYF
TGCGCCAGCAGCGTCACTAGCGGGGGGATTGGAACAGATACGCAGTATTTT
>TRBJ2-2|-|TRBV7-2|-
CASSFRVVTGELFF
TGTGCCAGCAGCTTCAGGGTTGTCACCGGGGAGCTGTTTTTT
>TRBJ2-7|-|TRBV12-3/TRBV12-4|-
CASKFGGGYEQYF
TGTGCCAGCAAATTTGGGGGTGGCTACGAGCAGTACTTC
>TRBJ1-1|-|TRBV5-1|-
CASSYTVNIPEAFF
TGCGCCAGCAGCTACACGGTGAACATCCCTGAAGCTTTCTTT
>TRBJ1-3|-|TRBV7-9|-
CASSPRKGNTIYF
TGTGCCAGCAGCCCGCGGAAGGGAAACACCATATATTTT